This T cell receptor (beta chain) stems from a study of T cells expressing NK-cell markers. Across the study: According to the study, TCR beta repertoires originated from sorted CD3+CD56+NKG2C+, CD3+CD56+NKG2C- and CD3+CD56-NKG2C+ T cells. Within the sequenced cohort of eight donors, seven exhibited HCMV seropositivity and one was seronegative.

Comments on this clonotype: Its specificity is unknown.

This CDR3 is 16 amino acids long. Reprocessing the 5' RACE reads, TCRdb reports a single entry for every CDR3 protein and omits DNA. The sample includes approximately 420,000 distinct CDR3 sequences. Whole-study findings and limits: Roughly six donors showed dominant NKG2C+ clonotypes comprising about 1.0-8% of their CD8+ T cells.

This rearrangement joins TRBV12-3 or TRBV12-4 to TRBJ2-7; TCRdb proposes TRBD2, but this gene call is untestable without DNA. The specimen sequenced was blood T cells: a sorted CD56 or NKG2C T cell subset, CD4+ or CD8+ T cells, or bulk PBMC T cells (not recorded which). The clonotype was recovered from a woman in her 50s in good health. The CDR3 is CASHGHVGLGGREQYF.